The subject of this entry is one T cell receptor (beta chain). This clonotype was counted a few times. No cognate antigen has been identified for it. No base qualities exist here, and no much larger clone lies one base off it. Libraries were built with PCR. Data came from an Illumina HiSeq 2500. TCR library preparation used molecular barcoding, with unique molecular identifiers applied to normalize quantification of the TCRbeta repertoire. Using fastp trimming at Q25 and MiXCR clonotype assembly, TCRdb reanalyzed the public sequencing data and kept in-frame beta chains. Every CDR3 protein is listed once, alongside the most common genes and DNA of its rows. For this sample there are hundreds of thousands of distinct CDR3 sequences; 9.9% appear just once. Roughly a tenth of the sample belongs to the ten largest clones. The data were taken from a study of T-cell reconstitution after alpha-beta-depleted transplantation in children (TCRdb year 2016). The study in broad terms: Using TCR repertoire profiling, the study followed T-cell immune reconstitution in a quantitative way in children after TCRalphabeta/CD19-depleted allogeneic hematopoietic cell transplantation.

As encoded in the germline V gene (reference sequence), CDR1 is DFQATT while CDR2 is SNEGSKA. Spanning cysteine to phenylalanine, the CDR3 consists of 12 amino acids. Of the read, only the CDR3 DNA is kept; its 36 bases are in frame from base 1. Trimming takes 5 bases from V and 4 bases from J, and the germline ends sit 12 bases apart. The chain joins TRBV20-1 to TRBJ2-7; the D region is possibly TRBD1 or TRBD2, each matching across 6 bases. Here the sequenced sample was PBMCs from the stem cell graft donor, taken from the stem cell graft. The origin of this receptor is a human donor who donated a stem cell graft to a child with SCID. Read as DNA, the sequence is TGCAGTGCTCGGGGGCAGGGGTACGAGCAGTACTTC. Translated, this gives CSARGQGYEQYF.